Below, one T cell receptor (beta chain) is given with its context. Subsets obtained from CD4+ cells comprised CD45RA+ naive and CD45RA-negative memory cells. The V gene end was trimmed by 6 bases and the J gene end by 12 bases; junction bases not matched to a gene: 11. From germline, CDR1 is MNHEY and CDR2 SVGAGI. This CDR3 is 14 amino acids long. These data are taken from a study of shared clonotypes between healthy human individuals. Here immunoSEQ multiplex PCR was the method, and the copy in TCRdb shows in-frame clones only, minus some. Of fewer than 2.5 million clones listed, 80% to 95% are singletons.

The gene calls are TRBV6-5 and TRBJ1-6, with 7 bases aligning to TRBD1. The source of this sequence is a man aged 18 to 29 in good health. Some clones in this sample may be carry-over from other donors' samples. The sample consisted of naive CD4+ T cells from PBMCs. Subset in this sample: CD45RA+ positively selected. CDR3 DNA sequence: TGTGCCAGCAGCCGCACAGGGGCGGGAGGACCCCTCCACTTT. This gives the protein CASSRTGAGGPLHF.